This T cell receptor (beta chain) appears in the sequencing data of a study of T cell changes during pregnancy in multiple sclerosis. This clone was detected only a few times. This CDR3 spans 19 amino acids. Looked up from germline, CDR1 is SGHTA and CDR2 is FQGNSA. V lost 4 bases to trimming and J lost 8 bases; unmatched junction nucleotides: 22. Using immunoSEQ multiplex PCR, the repertoire was profiled, and TCRdb retains in-frame clones only, with some absent. The repertoire holds tens of thousands of clones, with almost 95% as singletons. The V and J genes are TRBV7-2 and TRBJ2-1; 8 bases are shared with TRBD2. The receptor was isolated from a female donor with multiple sclerosis, enrolled in a pregnancy study. The material sequenced was peripheral blood, taken in the first trimester of pregnancy. CDR3 in amino acids: CASSSTAGTSGGGGYEQFF. The DNA for the CDR3 is TGTGCCAGCAGCTCTACAGCTGGCACTAGCGGTGGCGGGGGCTATGAGCAGTTCTTC.